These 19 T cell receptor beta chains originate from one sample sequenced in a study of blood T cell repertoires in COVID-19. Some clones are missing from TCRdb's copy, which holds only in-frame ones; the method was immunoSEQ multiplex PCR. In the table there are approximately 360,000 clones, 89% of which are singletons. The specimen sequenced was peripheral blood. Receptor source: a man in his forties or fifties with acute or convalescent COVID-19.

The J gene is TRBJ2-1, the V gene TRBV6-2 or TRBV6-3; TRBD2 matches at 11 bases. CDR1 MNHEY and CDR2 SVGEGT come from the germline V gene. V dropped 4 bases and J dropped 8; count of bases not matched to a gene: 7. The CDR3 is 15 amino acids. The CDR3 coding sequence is TGTGCCAGCAGTTCCCGGCTAGCGGGGGGCCATGAGCAGTTCTTC. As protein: CASSSRLAGGHEQFF.

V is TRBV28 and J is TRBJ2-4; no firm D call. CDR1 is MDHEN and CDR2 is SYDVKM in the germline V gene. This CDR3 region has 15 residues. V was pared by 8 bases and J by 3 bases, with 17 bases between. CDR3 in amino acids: CASLDSGRIKNIQYF. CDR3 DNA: TGTGCCAGCCTTGACTCCGGCCGAATCAAAAACATTCAGTACTTC.

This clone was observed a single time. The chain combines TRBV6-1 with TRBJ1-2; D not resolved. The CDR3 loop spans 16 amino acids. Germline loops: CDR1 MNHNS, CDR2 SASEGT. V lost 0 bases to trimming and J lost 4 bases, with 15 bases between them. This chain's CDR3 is CASSEALGAATYGYTF. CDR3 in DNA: TGTGCCAGCAGTGAAGCGTTAGGTGCGGCGACCTATGGCTACACCTTC.

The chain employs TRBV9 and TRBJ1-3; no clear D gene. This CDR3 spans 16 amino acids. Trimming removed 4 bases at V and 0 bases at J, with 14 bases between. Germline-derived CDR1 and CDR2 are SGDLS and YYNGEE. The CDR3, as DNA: TGTGCCAGCAGCTTACAAGGAGGGTACTCTGGAAACACCATATATTTT. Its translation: CASSLQGGYSGNTIYF.

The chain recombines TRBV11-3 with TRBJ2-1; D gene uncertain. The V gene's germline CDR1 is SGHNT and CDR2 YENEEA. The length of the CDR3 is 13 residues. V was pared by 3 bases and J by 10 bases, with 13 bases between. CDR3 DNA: TGTGCCAGCAGCTTGGCGGTGTATGGGGAGCAGTTCTTC. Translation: CASSLAVYGEQFF.

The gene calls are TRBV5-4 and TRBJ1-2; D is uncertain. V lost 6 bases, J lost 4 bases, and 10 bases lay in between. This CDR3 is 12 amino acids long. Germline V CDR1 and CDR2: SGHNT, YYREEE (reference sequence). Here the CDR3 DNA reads TGTGCCAGCATGATAGATGGCTATGGCTACACCTTC. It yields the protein CASMIDGYGYTF.

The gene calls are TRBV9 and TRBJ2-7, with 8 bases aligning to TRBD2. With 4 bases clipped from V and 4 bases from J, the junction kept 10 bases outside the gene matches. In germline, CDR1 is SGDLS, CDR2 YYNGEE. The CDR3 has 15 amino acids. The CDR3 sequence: CASSSEREKGYEQYF. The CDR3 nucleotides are TGTGCCAGCAGCTCGGAGCGGGAGAAAGGTTACGAGCAGTACTTC.

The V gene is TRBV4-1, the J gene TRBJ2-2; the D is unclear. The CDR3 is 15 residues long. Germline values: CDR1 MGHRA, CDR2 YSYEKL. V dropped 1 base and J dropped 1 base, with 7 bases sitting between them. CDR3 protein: CASSQALWNTGELFF. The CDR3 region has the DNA TGCGCCAGCAGCCAAGCTCTATGGAACACCGGGGAGCTGTTTTTT.

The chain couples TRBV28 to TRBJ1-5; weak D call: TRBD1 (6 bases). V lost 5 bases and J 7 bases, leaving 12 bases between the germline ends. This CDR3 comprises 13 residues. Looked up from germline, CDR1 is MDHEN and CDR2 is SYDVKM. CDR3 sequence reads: CASSPFGGQPQHF. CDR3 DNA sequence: TGTGCCAGCAGTCCCTTTGGGGGCCAGCCCCAGCATTTT.

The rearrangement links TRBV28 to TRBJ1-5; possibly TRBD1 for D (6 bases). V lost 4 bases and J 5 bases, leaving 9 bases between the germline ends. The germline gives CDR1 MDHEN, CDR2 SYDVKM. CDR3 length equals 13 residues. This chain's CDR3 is CASSSGGHQPQHF. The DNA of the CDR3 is TGTGCCAGCAGTTCGGGGGGGCATCAGCCCCAGCATTTT.

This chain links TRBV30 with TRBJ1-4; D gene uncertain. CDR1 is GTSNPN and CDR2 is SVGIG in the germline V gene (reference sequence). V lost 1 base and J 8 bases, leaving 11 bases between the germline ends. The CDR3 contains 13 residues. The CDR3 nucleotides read TGTGCCTGGAGTGATGTGGAGGGAGAAAAACTGTTTTTT. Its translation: CAWSDVEGEKLFF.

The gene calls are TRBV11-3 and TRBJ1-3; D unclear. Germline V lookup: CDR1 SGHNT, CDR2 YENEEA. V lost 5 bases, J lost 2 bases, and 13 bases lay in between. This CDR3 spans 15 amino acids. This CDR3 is CASSPTGGAGNTIYF. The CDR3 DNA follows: TGTGCCAGCAGCCCCACCGGCGGGGCTGGAAACACCATATATTTT.

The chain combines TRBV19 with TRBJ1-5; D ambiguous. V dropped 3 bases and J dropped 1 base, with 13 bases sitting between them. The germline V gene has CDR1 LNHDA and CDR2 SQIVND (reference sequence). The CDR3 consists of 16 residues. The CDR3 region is CASSIWLGRSNQPQHF. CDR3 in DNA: TGTGCCAGTAGTATCTGGTTAGGGAGAAGCAATCAGCCCCAGCATTTT.

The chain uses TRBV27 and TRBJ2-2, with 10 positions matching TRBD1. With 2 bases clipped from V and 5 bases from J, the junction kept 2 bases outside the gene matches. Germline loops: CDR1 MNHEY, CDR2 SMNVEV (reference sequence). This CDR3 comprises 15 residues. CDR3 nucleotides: TGTGCCAGCAGTTTACGGACAGGGGGGACCGGGGAGCTGTTTTTT. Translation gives CASSLRTGGTGELFF.

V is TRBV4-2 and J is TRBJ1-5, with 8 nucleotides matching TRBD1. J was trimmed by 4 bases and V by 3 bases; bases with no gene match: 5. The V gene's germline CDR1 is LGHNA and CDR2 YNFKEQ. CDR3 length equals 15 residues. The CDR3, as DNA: TGTGCCAGCAGCCACCAGGACAGGGAGAATCAGCCCCAGCATTTT. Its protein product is CASSHQDRENQPQHF.

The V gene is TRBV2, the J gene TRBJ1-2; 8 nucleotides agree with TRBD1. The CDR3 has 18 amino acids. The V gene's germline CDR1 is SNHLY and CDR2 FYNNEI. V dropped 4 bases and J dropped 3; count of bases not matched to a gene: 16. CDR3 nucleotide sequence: TGTGCCAGCAGTGCGCTTCGGACAGGGTTTTTTGCTGACTATGGCTACACCTTC. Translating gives CASSALRTGFFADYGYTF.

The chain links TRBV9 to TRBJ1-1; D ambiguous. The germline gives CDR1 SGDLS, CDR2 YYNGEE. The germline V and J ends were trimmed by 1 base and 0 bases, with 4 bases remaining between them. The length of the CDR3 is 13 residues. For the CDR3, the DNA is TGTGCCAGCAGCGTATATTTGAACACTGAAGCTTTCTTT. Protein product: CASSVYLNTEAFF.

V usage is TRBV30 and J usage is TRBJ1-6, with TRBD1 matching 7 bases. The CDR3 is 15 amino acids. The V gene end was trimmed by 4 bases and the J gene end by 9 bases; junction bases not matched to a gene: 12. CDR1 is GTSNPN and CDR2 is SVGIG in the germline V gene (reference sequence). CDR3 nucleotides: TGTGCCTGGAAGGGGCCCGGCACAGGGGCTTCACCCCTCCACTTT. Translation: CAWKGPGTGASPLHF.

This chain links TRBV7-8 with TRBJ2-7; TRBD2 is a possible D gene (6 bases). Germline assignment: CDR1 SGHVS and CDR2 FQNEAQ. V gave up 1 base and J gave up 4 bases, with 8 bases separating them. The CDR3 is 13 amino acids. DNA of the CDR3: TGTGCCAGCAGCTTAGAACTAGCTTACGAGCAGTACTTC. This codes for CASSLELAYEQYF.